The source of this T cell receptor (beta chain) is a study of CXCR3-negative and CXCR3-positive naive CD8 T cells. Study-level findings and limits: Naive cells positive for CXCR3 carried more hydrophobic TRB CDR3s than CXCR3-negative ones.

With UMI labels, 5' RACE was used to prepare the TRB cDNA libraries. Following a re-call of the 5' RACE reads, TCRdb has one entry per CDR3 protein and lacks DNA. Its table records more than 7,000 distinct CDR3 sequences. As to this clonotype: Antigen: not known.

Per CD8+ T cell subset, triplicate sorts of fewer than 350,000 cells each were done. The authors gated naive CD8+ T cells as CD45RO-CCR7+CD27+CD95-. CDR1 is SEHNR and CDR2 is FQNEAQ in the germline V gene (reference sequence). CDR3 length: 16 residues. V is TRBV7-9 and J is TRBJ2-6; without DNA, the TCRdb call of TRBD1 cannot be checked. The TCR was taken from a human donor in good health. Some clones in this sample may be carry-over from other donors' samples. Sequencing input: naive CXCR3- CD8+ T cells from blood. The sample's subset: CD45RO-CCR7+CD27+CD95- naive CD8+ T cells lacking CXCR3 (TNR3-). CDR3 loop: CASSLGRGSGANVLTF.